In this sample, the clone carrying this T cell receptor (beta chain) turned up a few times. TCRdb re-called the 5' RACE reads through MiXCR, storing one row per CDR3 protein. The sample contains about 580,000 distinct CDR3 sequences, around 16% of which appear only once. The data belong to a study of T cells after yellow fever vaccination. Study overall: Fractions of limited cellularity were prepared by means of SMART-Seq v4 Ultra Low Input.

V lost 6 bases to trimming and J lost 7 bases, with 10 bases between them. From germline, CDR1 is MNHNS and CDR2 SASEGT. The CDR3 spans 12 residues. Sample: PBMCs, taken about 5 days after the first yellow fever vaccination. The receptor was isolated from a young man who received the YFV17D yellow fever vaccine. V and J are TRBV6-1 and TRBJ2-4, with TRBD1 as a possible D gene (6 bases). CDR3 nucleotide sequence: TGTGCCAGCAGCCAAGGACAGAACATTCAGTACTTC. Translated, it gives CASSQGQNIQYF.